This TCR beta chain was documented in a study of cytomegalovirus exposure and HLA in healthy donors. Study-wide context: Earlier work reported 110 million or so unique TCR beta sequences from 150 million to 200 million T cells. Study-level points and caveats: Roughly even sequencing depth across donors was the assumption behind the presence/absence analyses.

PCR primers comprised 60 Vbeta and 13 Jbeta primers. TCRdb's table, derived via immunoSEQ multiplex PCR, lists solely in-frame clones and lacks some. The sample lists about 200,000 clones, around 85% occurring once. This clone was found a few times. The antigen is not known. The CDR3 is made up of 13 amino acids. Germline CDR1 and CDR2: GTSNPN and SVGIG (reference sequence). V lost 0 bases, J lost 5 bases, and 10 bases lay in between. The clonotype originates from a woman between 50 and 59 years old in good health and CMV-seronegative. The sequencing input was PBMCs. The gene calls are TRBV30 and TRBJ1-1; weak D call: TRBD1 (6 bases). CDR3: CAWSVQGYTEAFF. The DNA of the CDR3 is TGTGCCTGGAGTGTACAGGGTTATACTGAAGCTTTCTTT.